This T cell receptor beta chain was recovered during a study of T cells in Graves' hyperthyroidism and ophthalmopathy (dated by TCRdb to between 2018 and 2021). Regarding the complete study: Peripheral blood samples were taken at the time of initial diagnosis, prior to any treatment. Thyroid tissue and blood T-cell repertoires from six Graves' hyperthyroidism patients were also compared in the study. TCR Vbeta CDR3 sequencing of some 140 peripheral blood samples (over 40 ophthalmopathy, about 74 hyperthyroidism and approximately 17 progressor patients) is reported in the paper. After blood sampling, hyperthyroidism patients were treated with methimazole at a starting dose of 30 mg daily, and ophthalmopathy patients were treated with high-dose intravenous methylprednisolone. The approximately 100 discovery patients were divided at random into training and test sets in a 7:3 ratio. An independent validation cohort of 18 to 20 hyperthyroidism patients and about 15 patients who later progressed to ophthalmopathy tested prospective prediction of ophthalmopathy. To identify TCR V-J signatures that set the groups apart, the researchers used a discovery cohort of 95 to 100 patients, made up of around 40 with Graves' ophthalmopathy and 57 with stable Graves' hyperthyroidism. The study at large found these results: Ophthalmopathy was separated from stable hyperthyroidism by a 13 V-J signature model, with approximately 89% sensitivity and about 81% specificity obtained in cross-validation and 80%/75% obtained in testing. Most expanded thyroid clonotypes (frequency above 0.001) were also detected in blood, suggesting blood repertoires may reflect thyroid immune responses. Sample size was not statistically predetermined, and investigators were not blinded to group allocation. During validation, the model predicted progression to ophthalmopathy a median of about 5.9 months ahead of onset, with around 65% sensitivity and almost 75% specificity.

Germline trimming: 4 bases from V, 6 bases from J; junction bases outside gene matches: 8. Sequences KGHSH (CDR1) and LQKENI (CDR2) are obtained from the germline V gene. The cysteine opens and the phenylalanine closes a CDR3 of 15 amino acids. The CDR3 DNA has 45 bases and is translated from base 1. This clonotype was seen a handful of times. The clone's antigen remains unknown. One base away there is no much larger clone; base qualities are not given. In the ophthalmopathy patients, disease was moderately to severely active, with a Clinical Activity Score of 3 or more, a NOSPECS grade of 4 or more, and a duration of less than 3 months. Any patient with an uncontrolled infection, another autoimmune disease, pregnancy or lactation was excluded. Clinical symptoms, serum thyroxine and TRAb, thyroid ultrasound, and orbital computed tomography formed the basis for the diagnoses. PBMCs were separated from under 11 ml of fresh peripheral blood using Ficoll-Paque density gradient centrifugation. Trizol reagent was used to extract total RNA, and RNA quality was then checked on an Agilent 2100 Bioanalyzer.

The TCR beta CDR3 regions were amplified from the RNA transcripts. For the first round of RT-PCR on the TCR CDR3, the HTBI primer set was used together with the Qiagen OneStep RT-PCR kit. Libraries were constructed in a second round of multiplex PCR, after which size selection and purification were performed. Paired-end sequencing of the libraries was performed with 100 bp reads on an Illumina HiSeq2000. The study's processing was this. Raw data were processed with SOAPnuke, discarding reads with adapters, uncalled bases, mean Phred below 15, or no exact constant-primer or identifier match. COPE v1.2.5 was used to merge the high-quality paired reads, and each unique nucleotide sequence was defined as a clonotype. MiTCR v1.1 was used to align clonotypes to the IMGT TRBV, TRBD and TRBJ reference segments. Only V-J combinations with frequency above 0.0001, covering roughly 99% of repertoires, were analysed. The TCS score was defined as the ratio of F50 (clonal expansion) to E x V (chaos), calculated using BLOSUM62-based TCRdist between CDR3 peptides within each V-J. Welch's t-statistics and random forest reduced fewer than 600 V-J features to roughly 13, which were used in a naive Bayes classifier (R e1071). TCRdb handled the public reads itself, with Q25 trimming in fastp and clone calling in MiXCR, and kept productive beta chains. Identical CDR3 proteins give one entry, which carries the most common genes and DNA. TCRdb's processing, not the authors', yielded these V and J calls. Across this sample there are fewer than 450,000 distinct CDR3 sequences, with 15% seen only once. The biggest ten clones account for roughly a fifth of the sample.

This TCR derives from a woman aged 60 to 75 with Graves' ophthalmopathy. The V gene is TRBV18 and the J gene is TRBJ2-2; the central 7 bases match TRBD1. Sequencing used blood. CDR3 reads: CASSLNRGEAGELFF. The nucleotide sequence reads as follows: TGTGCCAGCTCACTGAACAGGGGCGAGGCCGGGGAGCTGTTTTTT.